Below, 7 T cell receptor beta chains from the same sample are listed, as sequenced in a study of cytomegalovirus exposure and HLA in healthy donors. The PCR had 60 Vbeta and 13 Jbeta primers. Sequencing used immunoSEQ multiplex PCR; TCRdb keeps in-frame clones, though not all of them. This table holds approximately 140,000 clones, roughly three quarters found once. The sequencing input was PBMCs. The receptors were gathered from a woman in her 50s in good health and CMV-seronegative.

The genes are TRBV27 and TRBJ1-1; 9 nucleotides align to TRBD1. Trimming at V came to 4 bases and at J to 1 base, leaving 1 base not matched to a gene. The germline V gene encodes CDR1 MNHEY and CDR2 SMNVEV (reference sequence). The CDR3 is made up of 14 amino acids. The CDR3 sequence: CASSWDRENTEAFF. CDR3 bases: TGTGCCAGCAGTTGGGACAGGGAGAACACTGAAGCTTTCTTT.

V usage is TRBV5-1 and J usage is TRBJ2-7; 8 bases are shared with TRBD1. Germline V gene data show CDR1 as SGHRS and CDR2 as YFSETQ. CDR3 size: 16 residues. V dropped 3 bases and J dropped 3; count of bases not matched to a gene: 11. The CDR3 sequence: CASSWDRSGYSYEQYF. The CDR3 nucleotides are TGCGCCAGCAGCTGGGACAGGTCGGGGTATAGCTACGAGCAGTACTTC.

V usage is TRBV7-3 and J usage is TRBJ2-3, with 7 bases that match TRBD1. V lost 1 base and J lost 0; bases outside the gene matches: 10. CDR1 is SGHTA, CDR2 FQGTGA, per germline. The CDR3 loop spans 18 amino acids. The CDR3 protein is CASSLRAGAGGSTDTQYF. In nucleotides, the CDR3 is TGTGCCAGCAGCTTAAGGGCTGGGGCAGGGGGAAGCACAGATACGCAGTATTTT.

A word on this clone: Other nucleotide sequences in the sample specify the same CDR3. Written as DNA, the CDR3 is TGTGCCAGTAGGACAGGGGATAGCAATCAGCCCCAGCATTTT. Translated, it gives CASRTGDSNQPQHF. The chain recombines TRBV19 with TRBJ1-5, with 8 bases identical to TRBD1. The V gene's germline CDR1 is LNHDA and CDR2 SQIVND (reference sequence). After removal of 6 bases from V and 0 bases from J, the junction contained 1 base not matched to a gene. CDR3 length: 14 amino acids.

The genes are TRBV7-9 and TRBJ1-5; D perhaps matches TRBD1 (5 bases). The CDR3 runs to 14 residues. Trimming stripped 6 bases from V and 5 bases from J, with 14 bases between. Germline V CDR1 and CDR2: SEHNR, FQNEAQ (reference sequence). This CDR3 is CASSLEGLHQPQHF. The CDR3 bases are TGTGCCAGCAGTTTGGAGGGACTCCATCAGCCCCAGCATTTT.

The chain combines TRBV25-1 with TRBJ1-2; D not resolved. Germline V CDR1 and CDR2: MGHDK, SYGVNS. Trimming took off 5 bases at V and 7 bases at J, with 23 bases between the two ends. The CDR3 has 16 amino acids. The CDR3 DNA reads TGTGCCAGCAGTTCCTGGATAGAGGAAGGTAAACGTGGCTACACCTTC. Translating it yields CASSSWIEEGKRGYTF.

The chain recombines TRBV5-1 with TRBJ1-2; 7 positions agree with TRBD1. In germline, CDR1 is SGHRS, CDR2 YFSETQ. V gave up 4 bases and J gave up 5 bases; unmatched junction bases: 5. CDR3 size: 13 residues. The CDR3 nucleotides read TGCGCCAGCAGCCTCCGGGACAGTTATGGCTACACCTTC. Protein sequence: CASSLRDSYGYTF.